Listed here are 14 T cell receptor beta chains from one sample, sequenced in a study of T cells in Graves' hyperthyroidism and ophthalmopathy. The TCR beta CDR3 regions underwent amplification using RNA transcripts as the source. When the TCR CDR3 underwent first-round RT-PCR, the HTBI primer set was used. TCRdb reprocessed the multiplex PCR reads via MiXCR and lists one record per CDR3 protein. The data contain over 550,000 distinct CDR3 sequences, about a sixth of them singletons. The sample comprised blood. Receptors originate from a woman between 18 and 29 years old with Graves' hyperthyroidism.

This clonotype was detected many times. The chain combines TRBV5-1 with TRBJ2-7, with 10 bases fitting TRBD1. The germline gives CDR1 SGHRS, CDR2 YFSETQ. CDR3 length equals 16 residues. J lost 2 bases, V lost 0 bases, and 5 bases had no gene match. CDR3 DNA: TGCGCCAGCAGCTTGGGACAGGGGGCGGTCACCTACGAGCAGTACTTC. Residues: CASSLGQGAVTYEQYF.

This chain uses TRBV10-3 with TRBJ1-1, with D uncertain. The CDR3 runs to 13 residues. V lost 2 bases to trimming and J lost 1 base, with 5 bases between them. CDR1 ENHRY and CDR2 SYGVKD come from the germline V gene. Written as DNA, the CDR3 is TGTGCCATCAGTGAGGTTGAGAACACTGAAGCTTTCTTT. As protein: CAISEVENTEAFF.

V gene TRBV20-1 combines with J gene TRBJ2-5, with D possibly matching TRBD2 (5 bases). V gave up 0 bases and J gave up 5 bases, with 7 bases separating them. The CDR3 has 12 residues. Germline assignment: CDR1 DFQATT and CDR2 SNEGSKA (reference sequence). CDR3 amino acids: CSAREGAETQYF. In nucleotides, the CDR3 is TGCAGTGCTAGAGAGGGAGCTGAGACCCAGTACTTC.

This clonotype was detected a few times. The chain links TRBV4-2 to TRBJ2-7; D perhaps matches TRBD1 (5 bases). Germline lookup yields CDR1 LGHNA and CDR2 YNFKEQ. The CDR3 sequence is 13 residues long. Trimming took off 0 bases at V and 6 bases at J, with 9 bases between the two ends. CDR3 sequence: CASSQEGHLEQYF. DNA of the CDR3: TGTGCCAGCAGCCAAGAAGGACATCTCGAGCAGTACTTC.

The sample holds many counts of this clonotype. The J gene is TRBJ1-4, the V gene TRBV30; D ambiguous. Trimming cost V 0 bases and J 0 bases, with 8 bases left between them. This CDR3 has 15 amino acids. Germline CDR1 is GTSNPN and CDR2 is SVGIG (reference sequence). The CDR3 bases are TGTGCCTGGAGTGTTGGTGATGCAACTAATGAAAAACTGTTTTTT. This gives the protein CAWSVGDATNEKLFF.

Here the CDR3 DNA reads TGTGCCAGCCGCGGAGAGTTTGGGTCAGAGCAGTACTTC. Translation: CASRGEFGSEQYF. V and J are TRBV18 and TRBJ2-7; D is unresolved. Germline V gene data show CDR1 as KGHSH and CDR2 as LQKENI. The CDR3 has 13 amino acids. Trimming stripped 8 bases from V and 7 bases from J, with 18 bases between.

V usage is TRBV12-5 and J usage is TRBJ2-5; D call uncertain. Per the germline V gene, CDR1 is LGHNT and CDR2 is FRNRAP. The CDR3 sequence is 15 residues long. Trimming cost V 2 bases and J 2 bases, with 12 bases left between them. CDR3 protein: CASGLPRHTQETQYF. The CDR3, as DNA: TGTGCTAGTGGTTTGCCGCGGCACACTCAAGAGACCCAGTACTTC.

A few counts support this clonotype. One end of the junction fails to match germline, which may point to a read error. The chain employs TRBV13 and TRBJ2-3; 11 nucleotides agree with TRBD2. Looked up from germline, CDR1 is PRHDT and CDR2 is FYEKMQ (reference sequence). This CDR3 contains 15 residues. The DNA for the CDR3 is TGCGCCAGCAGCCAAGCACTAGCGGGAGAGAGTACGCAGTATTTT. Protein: CASSQALAGESTQYF.

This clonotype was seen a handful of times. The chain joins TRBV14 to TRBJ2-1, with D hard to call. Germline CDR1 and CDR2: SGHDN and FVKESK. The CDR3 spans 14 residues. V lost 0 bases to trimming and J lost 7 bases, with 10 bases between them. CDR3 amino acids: CASSQDEKGNEQFF. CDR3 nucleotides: TGTGCCAGCAGCCAAGATGAAAAGGGTAATGAGCAGTTCTTC.

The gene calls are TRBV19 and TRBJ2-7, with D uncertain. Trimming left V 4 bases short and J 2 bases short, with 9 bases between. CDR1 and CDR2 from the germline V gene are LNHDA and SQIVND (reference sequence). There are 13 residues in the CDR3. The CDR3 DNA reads TGTGCCAGTAGTACCGCGTTCGCCTACGAGCAGTACTTC. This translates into CASSTAFAYEQYF.

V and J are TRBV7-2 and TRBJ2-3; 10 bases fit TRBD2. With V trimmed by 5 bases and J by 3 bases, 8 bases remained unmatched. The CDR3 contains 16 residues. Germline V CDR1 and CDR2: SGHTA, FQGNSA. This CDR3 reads CASSLRAGGRTDTQYF. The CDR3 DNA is TGTGCCAGCAGCCTCCGAGCGGGAGGGCGAACAGATACGCAGTATTTT.

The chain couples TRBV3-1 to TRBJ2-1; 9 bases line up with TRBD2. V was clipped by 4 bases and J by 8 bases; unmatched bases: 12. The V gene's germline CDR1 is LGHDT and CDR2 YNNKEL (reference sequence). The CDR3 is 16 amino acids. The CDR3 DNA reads TGTGCCAGCAGCCGTAGCGGGAGTGGGGTTCTAGATGAGCAGTTCTTC. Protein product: CASSRSGSGVLDEQFF.

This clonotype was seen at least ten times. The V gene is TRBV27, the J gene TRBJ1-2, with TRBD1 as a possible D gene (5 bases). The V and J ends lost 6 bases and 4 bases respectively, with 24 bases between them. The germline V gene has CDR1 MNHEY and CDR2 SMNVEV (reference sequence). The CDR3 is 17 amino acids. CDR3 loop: CASRPQRVGPPFYGYTF. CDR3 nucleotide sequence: TGTGCCAGCAGGCCCCAAAGGGTGGGGCCTCCCTTCTATGGCTACACCTTC.

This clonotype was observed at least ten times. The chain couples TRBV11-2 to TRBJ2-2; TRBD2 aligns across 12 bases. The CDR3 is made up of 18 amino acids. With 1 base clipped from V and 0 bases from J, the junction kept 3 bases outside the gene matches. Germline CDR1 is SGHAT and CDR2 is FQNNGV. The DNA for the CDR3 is TGTGCCAGCAGCTTAGTTCCTAGCGGGGGGGCGAACACCGGGGAGCTGTTTTTT. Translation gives CASSLVPSGGANTGELFF. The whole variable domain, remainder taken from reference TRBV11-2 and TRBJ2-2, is EAGVAQSPRYKIIEKRQSVAFWCNPISGHATLYWYQQILGQGPKLLIQFQNNGVVDDSQLPKDRFSAERLKGVDSTLKIQPAKLEDSAVYLCASSLVPSGGANTGELFFGEGSRLTVL.